The clone carrying this T cell receptor beta chain was recorded many times. Its antigen remains unidentified. Time point specified: persistent/refractory GD, antithyroid drugs over 5 years with positive TRAb. With RNA extracted from PBMCs as input, the TCR library was made. Germline V gene lookup returns CDR1 MDHEN and CDR2 SYDVKM. This CDR3 region has 17 residues. V gave up 4 bases and J gave up 4 bases; unmatched junction bases: 10. The record originates from a study of regulatory T cells in long-lasting Graves disease. General observations from the study: The persistent group shared 2,741 public clonotypes, more than the roughly 990 shared by new patients.

Assembly of TCR beta libraries relied on iRepertoire HTBI primers together with Arm-PCR of CDR3 regions. Each CDR3 protein is one row after TCRdb ran MiXCR on the multiplex PCR reads. This table has about 420,000 distinct CDR3 sequences, about 25% appearing once. The clonotype was recovered from a female donor with Graves disease. The source material was peripheral blood mononuclear cells (PBMCs), sampled when the disease was refractory, from a patient treated with antithyroid drugs. The V call is TRBV28, the J call TRBJ1-2; TRBD1 matches 12 bases. The CDR3: CASSSTGQGAEGYGYTF. Here the CDR3 DNA reads TGTGCCAGCAGTTCAACGGGACAGGGGGCCGAGGGCTATGGCTACACCTTC.